Below are 30 T cell receptor beta chains sequenced from a single sample in a study of cytotoxic CD8 clonotypes in ibrutinib-treated CLL. TCRdb's table, derived via immunoSEQ multiplex PCR, lists solely in-frame clones and lacks some. The repertoire consists of more than 75,000 clones, with more than 70% occurring once and the leading ten covering just under 25%. The sample consisted of PBMCs, taken after 24 months of ibrutinib treatment. The receptors stem from a human donor with chronic lymphocytic leukemia.

The V call is TRBV30, the J call TRBJ1-2; no firm D call. The V end lost 5 bases, the J end lost 5 bases, and 6 bases lay between the germline ends. CDR3 length: 10 amino acids. The V gene's germline CDR1 is GTSNPN and CDR2 SVGIG (reference sequence). CDR3 region: CAWGGYGYTF. The CDR3 coding sequence is TGTGCCTGGGGCGGGTATGGCTACACCTTC.

The chain combines TRBV19 with TRBJ1-4, with D unresolved. The V gene's germline CDR1 is LNHDA and CDR2 SQIVND (reference sequence). The CDR3 has 14 residues. Deletions cut 3 bases from V and 5 bases from J, with 10 bases between. The CDR3 is CASSIPQQNEKLFF. The CDR3, as DNA: TGTGCCAGTAGTATCCCCCAGCAGAATGAAAAACTGTTTTTT.

The rearrangement joins TRBV10-2 to TRBJ2-7, with 8 bases matching TRBD2. The CDR3 loop spans 14 amino acids. V dropped 5 bases and J dropped 3; count of bases not matched to a gene: 6. The V gene's germline CDR1 is WSHSY and CDR2 SAAADI. CDR3 in DNA: TGCGCCAGCAGTCGGACTAGCTTCAACTACGAGCAGTACTTC. Protein sequence: CASSRTSFNYEQYF.

This rearrangement joins TRBV4-2 to TRBJ2-5, with 10 positions matching TRBD2. Trimming at V came to 4 bases and at J to 6 bases, leaving 11 bases not matched to a gene. Germline values: CDR1 LGHNA, CDR2 YNFKEQ. The CDR3 is made up of 16 amino acids. As DNA, the CDR3 is TGTGCCAGCAGCCTCGAGGGTAGCGGGGGGATTAAGACCCAGTACTTC. It codes for CASSLEGSGGIKTQYF.

The chain employs TRBV5-1 and TRBJ2-3; D gene uncertain. Trimming left V 4 bases short and J 0 bases short, with 9 bases between. CDR3 length: 14 amino acids. Germline V gene sequence: CDR1 SGHRS, CDR2 YFSETQ. The CDR3 sequence is CASSPAPSTDTQYF. The CDR3, as DNA: TGCGCCAGCAGCCCTGCCCCTAGCACAGATACGCAGTATTTT.

This clone was counted only a few times. V and J are TRBV5-5 and TRBJ2-2; D is unresolved. Trimming stripped 3 bases from V and 7 bases from J, with 10 bases between. Per the germline V gene, CDR1 is SGHKS and CDR2 is YYEKEE (reference sequence). This CDR3 has 13 amino acids. CDR3 residues: CASSSTAYGELFF. The CDR3 DNA reads TGTGCCAGCAGCTCTACAGCTTACGGGGAGCTGTTTTTT.

The chain couples TRBV7-2 to TRBJ1-3; 7 nucleotides align to TRBD1. The trim removed 5 bases at V and 4 bases at J, leaving 17 bases unmatched. The CDR3 sequence is 18 residues long. Per germline, CDR1 SGHTA and CDR2 FQGNSA. In nucleotides, the CDR3 is TGTGCCAGCAGCCCCACGACAGGGACTTACTCTAGGGGAAACACCATATATTTT. It yields the protein CASSPTTGTYSRGNTIYF.

V and J are TRBV28 and TRBJ2-3; a weak D match, TRBD2 (6 bases). V was clipped by 2 bases and J by 8 bases, with 11 bases between them. Germline lookup yields CDR1 MDHEN and CDR2 SYDVKM. The CDR3 contains 13 residues. The CDR3 sequence: CASSLGRESTQYF. For the CDR3, the DNA is TGTGCCAGCAGTTTAGGTCGGGAGAGTACGCAGTATTTT. The complete variable domain, with remaining parts taken from reference TRBV28 and TRBJ2-3, reads DVKVTQSSRYLVKRTGEKVFLECVQDMDHENMFWYRQDPGLGLRLIYFSYDVKMKEKGDIPEGYSVSREKKERFSLILESASTNQTSMYLCASSLGRESTQYFGPGTRLTVL.

The J gene is TRBJ1-1, the V gene TRBV7-9, with 7 bases aligning to TRBD1. The CDR3 runs 13 residues. CDR1 and CDR2 from the germline V gene are SEHNR and FQNEAQ (reference sequence). Losses at the gene ends were 2 bases for V and 7 bases for J; bases not matched to a gene: 4. The CDR3 DNA sequence: TGTGCCAGCAGCTTATGGGGACAGCATGAAGCTTTCTTT. The encoded protein is CASSLWGQHEAFF.

This chain links TRBV28 with TRBJ2-7, with 8 bases lining up with TRBD2. V shed 3 bases, J shed 0 bases, and the junction held 1 base outside the gene matches. Per the germline V gene, CDR1 is MDHEN and CDR2 is SYDVKM. This CDR3 has 14 residues. DNA for the CDR3: TGTGCCAGCAGTTTTGCGGGAGGCTCCTACGAGCAGTACTTC. It encodes CASSFAGGSYEQYF.

Here the CDR3 reads CASSYVFGDSGNTIYF. The DNA for the CDR3 is TGTGCCAGCAGTTACGTCTTCGGGGATTCTGGAAACACCATATATTTT. The V call is TRBV6-5, the J call TRBJ1-3; D not resolved. CDR1 is MNHEY and CDR2 is SVGAGI in the germline V gene. V was trimmed by 2 bases and J by 1 base, leaving 12 bases between them. The length of the CDR3 is 16 residues.

The genes are TRBV14 and TRBJ2-7; 11 nucleotides line up with TRBD1. CDR1 is SGHDN, CDR2 FVKESK, per germline. The CDR3 loop spans 17 amino acids. The V gene end was trimmed by 4 bases and the J gene end by 1 base; junction bases not matched to a gene: 9. CDR3 loop: CASSPNRDRGGSYEQYF. For the CDR3, the DNA is TGTGCCAGCAGCCCTAACCGGGACAGGGGGGGGTCCTACGAGCAGTACTTC.

In its sample, this clone was seen a few times. V usage is TRBV27 and J usage is TRBJ2-7; 8 bases align to TRBD1. V dropped 6 bases and J dropped 2; count of bases not matched to a gene: 0. This CDR3 has 12 residues. Germline loops: CDR1 MNHEY, CDR2 SMNVEV (reference sequence). The CDR3 is CASRQGAYEQYF. Written as DNA, the CDR3 is TGTGCCAGCAGACAGGGGGCCTACGAGCAGTACTTC.

V gene TRBV14 combines with J gene TRBJ2-2, with no clear D. Germline CDR1 reads SGHDN; CDR2 reads FVKESK. This CDR3 has 16 amino acids. Trimming shortened V by 5 bases and J by 1 base, and 14 bases separated the two germline ends. The CDR3 sequence is CASSGRRQQNTGELFF. The CDR3 region has the DNA TGTGCCAGCAGCGGACGCCGGCAGCAGAACACCGGGGAGCTGTTTTTT.

The chain carries TRBV6-1 and TRBJ2-7; D may be TRBD2 (6 bases). CDR3 size: 11 residues. Germline loops: CDR1 MNHNS, CDR2 SASEGT. The V gene lost 9 bases and the J gene lost 7 bases, with 13 bases spanning the gap. The chain's CDR3 is CASGGAYEQYF. The CDR3 nucleotides read TGTGCCAGTGGAGGGGCTTATGAGCAGTACTTC.

The chain couples TRBV11-2 to TRBJ2-7; unclear D gene. The germline V gene has CDR1 SGHAT and CDR2 FQNNGV. This CDR3 region has 13 residues. The germline V and J ends were trimmed by 2 bases and 7 bases, with 12 bases remaining between them. CDR3: CASSLHGSLEQYF. The CDR3 DNA reads TGTGCCAGCAGCTTACATGGCTCGCTTGAGCAGTACTTC.

This clone was counted many times. The rearrangement links TRBV6-1 to TRBJ1-2, with 9 bases matching TRBD1. The CDR3 is 13 amino acids. Losses at the gene ends were 1 base for V and 6 bases for J; bases not matched to a gene: 0. CDR1 MNHNS and CDR2 SASEGT come from the germline V gene. CDR3 sequence: CASSEGTGDGYTF. The CDR3, as DNA: TGTGCCAGCAGTGAAGGGACAGGGGATGGCTACACCTTC.

The chain links TRBV7-9 to TRBJ2-5, with D possibly TRBD2 on 6 matching bases. There are 14 residues in the CDR3. V gave up 2 bases and J gave up 1 base, with 8 bases separating them. CDR1 is SEHNR and CDR2 is FQNEAQ in the germline V gene (reference sequence). Here the CDR3 DNA reads TGTGCCAGCAGCTTACGGGGGACCCAAGAGACCCAGTACTTC. As protein: CASSLRGTQETQYF.

The CDR3 region is CASSPIGALNTEAFF. The CDR3 DNA reads TGTGCCAGCTCACCAATCGGGGCCCTGAACACTGAAGCTTTCTTT. The J gene is TRBJ1-1, the V gene TRBV18, with D perhaps TRBD1 (5 bases). The germline V and J ends were trimmed by 2 bases and 0 bases, with 10 bases remaining between them. Germline-derived CDR1 and CDR2 are KGHSH and LQKENI. This CDR3 has 15 amino acids.

The chain is built from TRBV5-1 and TRBJ1-4; 7 nucleotides line up with TRBD1. The CDR3 is made up of 15 amino acids. Germline V CDR1 and CDR2: SGHRS, YFSETQ. V lost 4 bases, J lost 6 bases, and 9 bases stayed unmatched. CDR3 loop: CASSGSPGGYEKLFF. The CDR3 DNA follows: TGCGCCAGCAGCGGGTCGCCAGGGGGGTATGAAAAACTGTTTTTT.

CDR3 coding DNA: TGTGCCTGCTATACCCCGGGACAGGGATACGAGCAGTACTTC. This gives the protein CACYTPGQGYEQYF. The genes are TRBV30 and TRBJ2-7; 9 bases are a match to TRBD1. This CDR3 has 14 residues. Germline lookup yields CDR1 GTSNPN and CDR2 SVGIG (reference sequence). V shed 6 bases and J 4 bases; nucleotides not matched to a gene: 10.

This clone was counted a few times. V usage is TRBV5-1 and J usage is TRBJ1-1; weak D call: TRBD1 (6 bases). The ends were cut back, 0 bases at V and 1 base at J, with 13 bases in the middle. The CDR3 has 16 residues. CDR1 is SGHRS, CDR2 YFSETQ, per germline. Written as DNA, the CDR3 is TGCGCCAGCAGCTTGGGGGCAACAGGGTCGAACACTGAAGCTTTCTTT. This encodes CASSLGATGSNTEAFF. The whole variable domain, filled in from reference TRBV5-1 and TRBJ1-1, reads KAGVTQTPRYLIKTRGQQVTLSCSPISGHRSVSWYQQTPGQGLQFLFEYFSETQRNKGNFPGRFSGRQFSNSRSEMNVSTLELGDSALYLCASSLGATGSNTEAFFGQGTRLTVV.

The gene calls are TRBV15 and TRBJ1-4, with no clear D. Germline V lookup: CDR1 LNHNV, CDR2 YYDKDF (reference sequence). This CDR3 has 17 residues. V lost 0 bases to trimming and J lost 4 bases, with 15 bases between them. CDR3 nucleotides: TGTGCCACCAGCAGAGATCGTCCGGGCGTAAATAATGAAAAACTGTTTTTT. This gives the protein CATSRDRPGVNNEKLFF.

This clone has just a few counts. This chain uses TRBV28 with TRBJ2-7; 9 nucleotides agree with TRBD2. V lost 4 bases, J lost 5 bases, and 6 bases stayed unmatched. This CDR3 is built from 14 residues. Germline V lookup: CDR1 MDHEN, CDR2 SYDVKM. The CDR3 protein is CASSWTSVAHEQYF. Here the CDR3 DNA reads TGTGCCAGCAGTTGGACTAGCGTGGCCCACGAGCAGTACTTC.

This clone was found once. J is TRBJ2-2 and V is TRBV6-4; perhaps TRBD2 as D (5 bases). This CDR3 spans 15 amino acids. Germline CDR1 MRHNA, CDR2 SNTAGT. Deletions cut 5 bases from V and 3 bases from J, with 13 bases between. The CDR3 loop is CASSPRAGHTGELFF. In DNA form, the CDR3 reads TGTGCCAGCAGTCCCCGCGCGGGCCACACCGGGGAGCTGTTTTTT.

V is TRBV5-5 and J is TRBJ2-2; D not certain. The CDR3 runs to 14 residues. The germline V gene has CDR1 SGHKS and CDR2 YYEKEE (reference sequence). Trimming removed 0 bases from V and 2 bases from J, with 5 bases in between. The CDR3 spells CASSLAVNTGELFF. The CDR3 DNA is TGTGCCAGCAGCTTGGCTGTTAACACCGGGGAGCTGTTTTTT.

V is TRBV15 and J is TRBJ2-7, with TRBD1 matching over 7 bases. CDR3 length equals 15 residues. J was trimmed by 0 bases and V by 5 bases; bases with no gene match: 7. Looked up from germline, CDR1 is LNHNV and CDR2 is YYDKDF (reference sequence). In DNA form, the CDR3 reads TGTGCCACCAGCGGAAACAGGGGACCCTCCTACGAGCAGTACTTC. Protein: CATSGNRGPSYEQYF.

The chain couples TRBV6-6 to TRBJ2-7; D is ambiguous. V lost 5 bases and J lost 4, with 6 bases in between. The V gene's germline CDR1 is MNHNY and CDR2 SVGAGI (reference sequence). The CDR3 is 11 residues long. The CDR3 coding sequence is TGTGCCAGCAGTGCAAAGTACGAGCAGTACTTC. Translation: CASSAKYEQYF.

V and J are TRBV2 and TRBJ1-5; 7 bases are shared with TRBD1. CDR3 size: 15 residues. Germline assignment: CDR1 SNHLY and CDR2 FYNNEI. V lost 3 bases and J lost 5; bases outside the gene matches: 7. The DNA of the CDR3 is TGTGCCAGCAGTGACGGGGACAGAGGCGATCAGCCCCAGCATTTT. Translated: CASSDGDRGDQPQHF.

The V call is TRBV5-6, the J call TRBJ1-1; tentatively, D is TRBD1 (5 bases). Deletions cut 2 bases from V and 1 base from J, with 15 bases between. The CDR3 contains 16 residues. Germline V gene lookup returns CDR1 SGHDT and CDR2 YYEEEE. CDR3 residues: CASSFWGPLWNTEAFF. The DNA for the CDR3 is TGTGCCAGCAGCTTTTGGGGACCCCTTTGGAACACTGAAGCTTTCTTT. Full variable domain (rest looked up from reference TRBV5-6 and TRBJ1-1): DAGVTQSPTHLIKTRGQQVTLRCSPKSGHDTVSWYQQALGQGPQFIFQYYEEEERQRGNFPDRFSGHQFPNYSSELNVNALLLGDSALYLCASSFWGPLWNTEAFFGQGTRLTVV.